This entry is about one T cell receptor (beta chain). Its antigen is not known. Coverage ceases 3 residues before the CDR3 finishes, and the germline J gene fills in the end. This same CDR3 is encoded by further DNA sequences in the sample. V was pared by 2 bases and J by 0 bases, with 8 bases between. CDR1 and CDR2 from the germline V gene are SGHVS and FNYEAQ. The CDR3 totals 15 residues. Libraries were prepared by immunoSEQ multiplex PCR; TCRdb keeps only in-frame clonotypes and omits some of them. This sample's table reports about 23,000 clones. All donors had a single incident cervical HPV16 infection, not prevalent. Dot-blot hybridization genotyped cervical HPV amplified with MY09/MY11 PCR. The data originate from a study of T cells in women clearing cervical HPV infection. General study results and limits: TRBV6-7 abundance was lower in cases than controls (roughly 0.11% versus 0.16%). Richness plus V gene abundances separated cases from controls with AUC around 0.8.

Sequenced: blood buffy coat. This chain joins TRBV7-6 and TRBJ1-3; D not resolved. The TCR was taken from a woman aged 18 to 75 with a cervical HPV16 infection that either progressed to CIN3+ or cleared (not recorded which). The CDR3 reads CASSLNSVSGNTIYF. Incomplete CDR3 DNA: TGTGCCAGCAGCTTAAACAGTGTCTCTGGAAACACC.